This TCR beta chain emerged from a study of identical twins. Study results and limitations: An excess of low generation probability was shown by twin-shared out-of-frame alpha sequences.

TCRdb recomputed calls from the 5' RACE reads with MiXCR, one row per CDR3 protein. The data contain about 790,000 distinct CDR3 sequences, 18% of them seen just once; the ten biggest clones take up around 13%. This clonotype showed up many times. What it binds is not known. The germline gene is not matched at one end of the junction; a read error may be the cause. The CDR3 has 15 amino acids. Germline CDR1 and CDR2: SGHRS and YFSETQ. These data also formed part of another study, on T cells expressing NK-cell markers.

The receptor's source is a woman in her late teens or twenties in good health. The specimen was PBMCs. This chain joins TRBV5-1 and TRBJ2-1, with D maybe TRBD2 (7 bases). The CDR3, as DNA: TGTGCCAGCAGCTTAGGGGGGGGGGTCTACAATGAGCAGTTCTTC. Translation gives CASSLGGGVYNEQFF.